This T cell receptor beta chain originates from a study of graft-versus-host responses after intestinal transplantation. Looking at the study overall: Tacrolimus and steroids were given for around 3 years to all recipients after anti-thymocyte globulin induction.

This clone appeared a few times. Profiling relied on immunoSEQ multiplex PCR, and the TCRdb table lists in-frame clones only, not all of them. Among 6,000 to 8,000 clones listed, around 22% were seen once. With roughly 200,000 irradiated, violet-dye-labeled stimulator cells, roughly 200,000 CFSE-labeled responder cells were plated. Both CD3+CD4+ and CD3+CD8+ responders that were proliferating and CFSE-low underwent sorting after the reaction. V lost 0 bases to trimming and J lost 5 bases; unmatched junction nucleotides: 10. In germline, CDR1 is MDHEN, CDR2 SYDVKM. This CDR3 is built from 17 residues. General study findings and limits: GvH clones surfaced in recipient marrow, some emerging earlier in ileum or blood.

Sample: alloreactive CD8+ T cells from a mixed lymphocyte reaction culture, taken before transplantation. Described subset: CFSE-low proliferating T cells sorted from approximately six-day pre-transplant mixed lymphocyte reaction (GvH or HvG direction). The receptor was isolated from a human patient who was an organ donor for intestinal transplantation. The chain combines TRBV28 with TRBJ1-1, with TRBD1 matching over 9 bases. This chain's CDR3 is CASSLWYGTGMWTEAFF. CDR3 sequence (DNA): TGTGCCAGCAGTTTATGGTACGGGACAGGGATGTGGACTGAAGCTTTCTTT.